This T cell receptor beta chain stems from a study of blood T cell repertoires in COVID-19. Study in general: Acute and convalescent COVID-19 specimens originated in the United States, Italy and Spain.

Study processing details: Reference gene primer amplification gave nucleated cell count estimates. TCRdb's table, derived via immunoSEQ multiplex PCR, lists solely in-frame clones and lacks some. The V and J calls and clone size come from that table; D and trimming were worked out from the DNA. The table lists 190,000 or so clones, about 80% of them singletons, with 6% to 8% in the top ten. V shed 2 bases, J shed 8 bases, and the junction held 4 bases outside the gene matches. In germline, CDR1 is KGHSH, CDR2 LQKENI. The length of the CDR3 is 13 residues. Living in 24 US areas, the participants were between roughly 18 and 90 years of age. Participants had their cohort set by participant-reported clinical history.

This receptor was obtained from a middle-aged man who had recovered from COVID-19. The chain links TRBV18 to TRBJ1-1; TRBD1 matches at 8 bases. Sequenced input: PBMCs or T cells enriched from blood (not recorded which). The CDR3 region has the DNA TGTGCCAGCTCACCAAGGACAGGGCTAGAAGCTTTCTTT. Its translation: CASSPRTGLEAFF. Full variable domain (rest looked up from reference TRBV18 and TRBJ1-1): NAGVMQNPRHLVRRRGQEARLRCSPMKGHSHVYWYRQLPEEGLKFMVYLQKENIIDESGMPKERFSAEFPKEGPSILRIQQVVRGDSAAYFCASSPRTGLEAFFGQGTRLTVV.